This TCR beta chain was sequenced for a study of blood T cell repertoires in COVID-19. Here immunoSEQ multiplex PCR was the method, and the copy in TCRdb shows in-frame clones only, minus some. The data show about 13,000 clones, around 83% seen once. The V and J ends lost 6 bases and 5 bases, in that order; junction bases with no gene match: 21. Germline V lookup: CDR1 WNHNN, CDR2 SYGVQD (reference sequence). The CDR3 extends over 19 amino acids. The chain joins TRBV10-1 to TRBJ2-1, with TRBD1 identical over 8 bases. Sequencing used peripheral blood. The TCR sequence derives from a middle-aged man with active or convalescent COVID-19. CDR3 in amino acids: CASRTVRDRLIGENNEQFF. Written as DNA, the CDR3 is TGCGCCAGCAGGACAGTCCGGGACAGGCTCATAGGGGAAAACAATGAGCAGTTCTTC.